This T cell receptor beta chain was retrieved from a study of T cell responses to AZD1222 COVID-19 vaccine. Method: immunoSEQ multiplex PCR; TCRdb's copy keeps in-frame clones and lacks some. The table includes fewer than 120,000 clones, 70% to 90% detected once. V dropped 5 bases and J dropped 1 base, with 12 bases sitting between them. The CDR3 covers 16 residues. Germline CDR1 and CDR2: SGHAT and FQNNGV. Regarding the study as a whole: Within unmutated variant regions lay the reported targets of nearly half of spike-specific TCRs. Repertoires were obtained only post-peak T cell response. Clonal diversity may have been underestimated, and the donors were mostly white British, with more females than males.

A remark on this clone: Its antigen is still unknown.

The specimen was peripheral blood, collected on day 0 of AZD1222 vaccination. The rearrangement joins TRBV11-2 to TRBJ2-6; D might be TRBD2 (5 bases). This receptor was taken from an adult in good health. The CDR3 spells CASSPRRGSGANVLTF. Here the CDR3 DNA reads TGTGCCAGCAGCCCTAGAAGAGGGTCTGGGGCCAACGTCCTGACTTTC.